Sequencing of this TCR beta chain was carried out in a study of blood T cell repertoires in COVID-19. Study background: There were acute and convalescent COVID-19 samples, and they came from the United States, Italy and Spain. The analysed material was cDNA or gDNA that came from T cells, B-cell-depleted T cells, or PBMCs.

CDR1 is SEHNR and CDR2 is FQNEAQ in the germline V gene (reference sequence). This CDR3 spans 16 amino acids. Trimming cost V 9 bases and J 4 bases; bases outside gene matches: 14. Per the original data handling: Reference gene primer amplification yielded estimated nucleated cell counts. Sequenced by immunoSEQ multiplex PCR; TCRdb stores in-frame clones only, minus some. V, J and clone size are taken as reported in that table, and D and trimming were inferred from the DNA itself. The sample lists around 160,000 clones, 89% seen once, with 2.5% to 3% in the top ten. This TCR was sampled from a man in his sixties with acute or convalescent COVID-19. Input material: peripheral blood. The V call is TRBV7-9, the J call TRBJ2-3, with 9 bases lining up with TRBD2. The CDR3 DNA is TGTGCCAGTCGTGTCGGAGGGCGGGGGGGCGCAGATACGCAGTATTTT. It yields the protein CASRVGGRGGADTQYF.